The 11 T cell receptor beta chains given below trace back to one sample, sequenced in a study of memory CD4+ T cells and cytomegalovirus serostatus. The sort gate was single viable CD3+CD4+CD8-CD45RO+ cells for memory CD4+ T cells. Clones were sequenced by immunoSEQ multiplex PCR, and TCRdb holds only the in-frame ones, with some missing. The sample includes about 57,000 clones, 70% to 80% of them seen just once. The sample was memory CD4+ T cells from blood. The receptor source for this set is an adult in good health and CMV-seronegative.

The chain couples TRBV6-6 to TRBJ2-7; possibly TRBD2 for D (6 bases). The CDR3 is made up of 13 amino acids. Germline assignment: CDR1 MNHNY and CDR2 SVGAGI (reference sequence). The V end was cut by 8 bases, the J end by 1 base, with 12 bases between. CDR3 loop: CASGGTGSYEQYF. In nucleotides, the CDR3 is TGTGCCAGCGGGGGGACGGGGTCCTACGAGCAGTACTTC.

The chain combines TRBV5-1 with TRBJ1-3; the match to TRBD1 covers 7 bases. J gave up 2 bases and V 4 bases, and 3 bases lay outside the gene matches. Per the germline V gene, CDR1 is SGHRS and CDR2 is YFSETQ. The CDR3 has 14 amino acids. CDR3 sequence: CASSLGQTGNTIYF. CDR3 nucleotides: TGCGCCAGCAGCCTGGGACAGACTGGAAACACCATATATTTT.

A note on this clone: Different DNA sequences within this sample yield the same CDR3. The CDR3 bases are TGCGCCAGCAGCTTCGAAGGAAACACTGAAGCTTTCTTT. Translated, it gives CASSFEGNTEAFF. The V and J genes are TRBV5-1 and TRBJ1-1; D unclear. CDR3 length equals 13 residues. V lost 2 bases and J 2 bases, leaving 7 bases between the germline ends. Germline lookup yields CDR1 SGHRS and CDR2 YFSETQ.

The rearrangement uses TRBV30 and TRBJ2-3; D perhaps matches TRBD2 (6 bases). The CDR3 spans 13 residues. Between the trimmed V and J ends, which lost 4 bases and 7 bases, there was a span of 15 bases. Looked up from germline, CDR1 is GTSNPN and CDR2 is SVGIG (reference sequence). CDR3: CAWNPGSGHTQYF. The CDR3 nucleotides are TGTGCCTGGAACCCCGGGAGCGGTCATACGCAGTATTTT.

CDR3 sequence reads: CASSPIAAPESEQYF. For the CDR3, the DNA is TGTGCCAGCTCACCCATAGCGGCTCCCGAATCCGAGCAGTACTTC. The chain links TRBV18 to TRBJ2-7; possibly TRBD2 for D (6 bases). CDR1 is KGHSH and CDR2 is LQKENI in the germline V gene. V lost 3 bases and J 6 bases, leaving 18 bases between the germline ends. The length of the CDR3 is 15 residues.

The rearrangement links TRBV6-1 to TRBJ2-3; D gene unclear. Germline V gives CDR1 MNHNS, CDR2 SASEGT. The CDR3 has 13 residues. The germline V and J ends were trimmed by 6 bases and 6 bases, with 13 bases remaining between them. In DNA, the CDR3 is TGTGCCAGCAGCCCCACGCCCGGGGATACGCAGTATTTT. This encodes CASSPTPGDTQYF.

V gene TRBV27 combines with J gene TRBJ1-5; the D is unclear. The CDR3 sequence is 14 residues long. V was cut by 3 bases and J by 2 bases, with 8 bases left in between. Germline V gene lookup returns CDR1 MNHEY and CDR2 SMNVEV (reference sequence). The CDR3 protein is CASSFGQGNQPQHF. CDR3 DNA sequence: TGTGCCAGCAGTTTCGGGCAGGGCAATCAGCCCCAGCATTTT.

This clone turned up a few times. V gene TRBV29-1 combines with J gene TRBJ2-7; 7 bases match TRBD2. The CDR3 consists of 13 residues. Germline V gene lookup returns CDR1 SQVTM and CDR2 ANQGSEA. V was clipped by 5 bases and J by 2 bases; unmatched bases: 6. Written as DNA, the CDR3 is TGCAGCGTTCAGGGCGGGAGCACCTACGAGCAGTACTTC. Amino acid sequence: CSVQGGSTYEQYF.

This chain uses TRBV28 with TRBJ2-1; 7 nucleotides match TRBD1. J lost 0 bases, V lost 4 bases, and 9 bases had no gene match. CDR1 and CDR2 (germline): MDHEN, SYDVKM. CDR3 length: 17 residues. CDR3 in amino acids: CASSSRGGLSSYNEQFF. DNA of the CDR3: TGTGCCAGCAGTTCCCGAGGGGGCCTCAGCTCCTACAATGAGCAGTTCTTC.

The chain couples TRBV15 to TRBJ1-2, with D possibly being TRBD1 (6 bases). This CDR3 is built from 16 residues. Per the germline V gene, CDR1 is LNHNV and CDR2 is YYDKDF (reference sequence). Trimming removed 5 bases from V and 3 bases from J, with 19 bases in between. CDR3 protein: CATSGLQGSGYYGYTF. CDR3 in DNA: TGTGCCACCAGCGGCCTCCAGGGGTCCGGCTACTATGGCTACACCTTC.

Written as DNA, the CDR3 is TGTGCCAGCAGCGGCTGGCGGGACAAGAGTTACGAGCAGTACTTC. It specifies CASSGWRDKSYEQYF. The chain carries TRBV27 and TRBJ2-7, with D possibly called TRBD1 or TRBD2 (6 bases each). Germline CDR1 and CDR2: MNHEY and SMNVEV (reference sequence). The V end lost 6 bases, the J end lost 4 bases, and 19 bases lay between the germline ends. The CDR3 consists of 15 residues.